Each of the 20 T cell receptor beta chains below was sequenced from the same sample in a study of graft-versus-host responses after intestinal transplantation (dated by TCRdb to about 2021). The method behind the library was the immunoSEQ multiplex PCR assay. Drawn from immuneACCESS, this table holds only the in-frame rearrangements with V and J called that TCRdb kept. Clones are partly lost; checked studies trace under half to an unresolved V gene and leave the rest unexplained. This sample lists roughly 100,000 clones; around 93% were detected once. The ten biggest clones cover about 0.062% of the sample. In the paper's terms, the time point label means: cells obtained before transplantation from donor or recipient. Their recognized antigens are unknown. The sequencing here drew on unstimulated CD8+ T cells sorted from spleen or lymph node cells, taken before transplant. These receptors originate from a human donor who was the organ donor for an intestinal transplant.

This chain's CDR3 is CASSYTQGHEQYF. DNA for the CDR3: TGTGCCAGCAGCTATACTCAGGGTCACGAGCAGTACTTC. This chain connects TRBV13 to TRBJ2-7, with a weak D call TRBD1 (5 bases). V lost 4 bases to trimming and J lost 5 bases, with 12 bases between them. This CDR3 is built from 13 residues. CDR1 is PRHDT, CDR2 FYEKMQ, per germline (reference sequence).

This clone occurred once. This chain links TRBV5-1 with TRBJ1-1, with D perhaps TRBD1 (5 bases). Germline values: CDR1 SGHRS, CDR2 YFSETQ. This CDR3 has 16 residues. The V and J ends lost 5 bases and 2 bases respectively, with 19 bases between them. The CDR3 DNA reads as TGCGCCAGCAGTCCCCGGAAGGAGACAGTTAACACTGAAGCTTTCTTT. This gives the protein CASSPRKETVNTEAFF.

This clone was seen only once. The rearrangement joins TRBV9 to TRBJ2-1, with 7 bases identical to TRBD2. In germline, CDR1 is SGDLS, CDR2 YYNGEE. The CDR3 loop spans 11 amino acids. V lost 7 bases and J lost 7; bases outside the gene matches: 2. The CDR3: CASGRVNEQFF. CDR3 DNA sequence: TGTGCCAGCGGGAGGGTAAATGAGCAGTTCTTC.

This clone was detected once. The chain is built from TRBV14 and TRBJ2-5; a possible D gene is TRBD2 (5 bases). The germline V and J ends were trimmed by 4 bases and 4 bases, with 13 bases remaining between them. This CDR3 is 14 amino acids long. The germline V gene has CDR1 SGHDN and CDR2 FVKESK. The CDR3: CASSLTRVVETQYF. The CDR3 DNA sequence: TGTGCCAGCAGCCTAACTAGGGTTGTAGAGACCCAGTACTTC.

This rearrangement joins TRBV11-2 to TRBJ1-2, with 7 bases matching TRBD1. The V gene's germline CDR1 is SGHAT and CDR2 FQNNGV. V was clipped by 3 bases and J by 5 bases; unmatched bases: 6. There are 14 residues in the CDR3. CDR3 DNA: TGTGCCAGCAGCTTCGGAGGGGGCGCTTATGGCTACACCTTC. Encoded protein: CASSFGGGAYGYTF.

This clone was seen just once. CDR3 sequence (DNA): TGTGCCAGCAGCGGGGTCCTAGAGCTATACGATACGCAGTATTTT. This gives the protein CASSGVLELYDTQYF. This chain connects TRBV25-1 to TRBJ2-3; a possible D gene is TRBD2 (5 bases). Germline V gives CDR1 MGHDK, CDR2 SYGVNS. V was shortened by 6 bases and J by 6 bases, with 19 bases between the two germline ends. CDR3 length equals 15 residues.

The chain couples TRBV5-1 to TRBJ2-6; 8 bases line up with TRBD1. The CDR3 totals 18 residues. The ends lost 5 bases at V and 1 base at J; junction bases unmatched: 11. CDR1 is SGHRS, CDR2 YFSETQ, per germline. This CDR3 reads CASSSPGQVGSGANVLTF. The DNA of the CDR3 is TGCGCCAGCAGTTCCCCGGGACAGGTCGGTTCTGGGGCCAACGTCCTGACTTTC.

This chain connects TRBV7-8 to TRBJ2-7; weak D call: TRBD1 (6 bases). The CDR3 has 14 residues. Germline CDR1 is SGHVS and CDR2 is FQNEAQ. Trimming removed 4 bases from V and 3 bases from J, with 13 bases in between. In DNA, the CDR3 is TGTGCCAGCAGCTATCAGACAGGCTACTACGAGCAGTACTTC. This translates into CASSYQTGYYEQYF.

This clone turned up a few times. The chain's CDR3 is CASSLRFYPLVKLFF. The CDR3 DNA reads as TGTGCCAGCAGTTTACGGTTCTATCCTCTGGTAAAACTGTTTTTT. The chain recombines TRBV28 with TRBJ1-4; D is undetermined. The CDR3 totals 15 residues. The V end was cut by 2 bases, the J end by 10 bases, with 17 bases between. Per the germline V gene, CDR1 is MDHEN and CDR2 is SYDVKM.

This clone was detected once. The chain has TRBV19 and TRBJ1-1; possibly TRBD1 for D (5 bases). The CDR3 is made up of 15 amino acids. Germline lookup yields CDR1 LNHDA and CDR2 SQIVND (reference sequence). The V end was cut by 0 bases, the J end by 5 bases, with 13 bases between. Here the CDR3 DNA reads TGTGCCAGTAGTATAGATCTATGGCAGGGAACTGAAGCTTTCTTT. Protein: CASSIDLWQGTEAFF.

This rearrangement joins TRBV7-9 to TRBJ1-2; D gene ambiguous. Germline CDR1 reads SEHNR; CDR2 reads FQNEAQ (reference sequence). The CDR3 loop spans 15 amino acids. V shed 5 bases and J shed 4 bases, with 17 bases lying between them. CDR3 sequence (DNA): TGTGCCAGCAGCCCTACCCCCGGGATCACCTATGGCTACACCTTC. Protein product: CASSPTPGITYGYTF.

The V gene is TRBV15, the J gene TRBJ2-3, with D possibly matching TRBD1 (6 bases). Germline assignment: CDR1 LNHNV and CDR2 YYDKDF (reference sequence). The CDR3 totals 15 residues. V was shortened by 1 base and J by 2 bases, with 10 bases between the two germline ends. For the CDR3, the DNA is TGTGCCACCAGCAGAGGGTGGACAGACACAGATACGCAGTATTTT. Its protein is CATSRGWTDTDTQYF.

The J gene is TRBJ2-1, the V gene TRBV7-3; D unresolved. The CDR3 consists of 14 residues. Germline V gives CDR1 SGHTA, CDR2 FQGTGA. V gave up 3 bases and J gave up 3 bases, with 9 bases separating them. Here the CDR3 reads CASSFSGSYNEQFF. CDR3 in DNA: TGTGCCAGCAGCTTCTCGGGTAGCTACAATGAGCAGTTCTTC.

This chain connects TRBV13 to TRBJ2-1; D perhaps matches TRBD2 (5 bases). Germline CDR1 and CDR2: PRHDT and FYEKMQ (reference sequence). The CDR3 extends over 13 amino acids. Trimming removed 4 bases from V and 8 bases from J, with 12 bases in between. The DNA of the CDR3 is TGTGCCAGCAGCTCGGACTGGAACGATGAGCAGTTCTTC. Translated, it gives CASSSDWNDEQFF.

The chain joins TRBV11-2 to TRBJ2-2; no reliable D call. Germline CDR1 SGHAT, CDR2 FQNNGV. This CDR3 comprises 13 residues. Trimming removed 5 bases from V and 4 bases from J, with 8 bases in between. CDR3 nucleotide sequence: TGTGCCAGCAGCCTTTTAGCCACCGGGGAGCTGTTTTTT. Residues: CASSLLATGELFF. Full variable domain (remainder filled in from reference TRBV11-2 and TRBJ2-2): EAGVAQSPRYKIIEKRQSVAFWCNPISGHATLYWYQQILGQGPKLLIQFQNNGVVDDSQLPKDRFSAERLKGVDSTLKIQPAKLEDSAVYLCASSLLATGELFFGEGSRLTVL.

CDR3: CASSYPISGGPSYEQYF. The CDR3 DNA is TGTGCCAGCAGCTACCCAATTAGCGGGGGTCCATCCTACGAGCAGTACTTC. V gene TRBV7-2 combines with J gene TRBJ2-7; TRBD2 agrees at 9 bases. The CDR3 loop spans 17 amino acids. The junction had 11 bases not matched to a gene; V was cut back by 4 bases and J by 1 base. The V gene's germline CDR1 is SGHTA and CDR2 FQGNSA.

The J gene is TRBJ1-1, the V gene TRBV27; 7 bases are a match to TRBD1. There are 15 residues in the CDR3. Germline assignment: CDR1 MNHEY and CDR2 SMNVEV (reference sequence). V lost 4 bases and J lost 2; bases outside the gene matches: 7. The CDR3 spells CASSSYQGGNTEAFF. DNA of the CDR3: TGTGCCAGCAGTTCATACCAGGGGGGAAACACTGAAGCTTTCTTT.

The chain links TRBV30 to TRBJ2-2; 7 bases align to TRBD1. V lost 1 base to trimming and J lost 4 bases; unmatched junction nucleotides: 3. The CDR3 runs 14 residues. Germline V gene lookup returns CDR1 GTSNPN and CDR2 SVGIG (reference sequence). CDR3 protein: CAWSGTGSTGELFF. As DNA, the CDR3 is TGTGCCTGGAGTGGGACAGGCAGCACCGGGGAGCTGTTTTTT.

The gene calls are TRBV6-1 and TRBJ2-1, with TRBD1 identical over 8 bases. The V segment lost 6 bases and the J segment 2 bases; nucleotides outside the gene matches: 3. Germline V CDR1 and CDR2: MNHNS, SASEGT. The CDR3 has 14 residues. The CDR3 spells CASSPTGAYNEQFF. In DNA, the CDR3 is TGTGCCAGCAGCCCGACAGGGGCCTACAATGAGCAGTTCTTC.

CDR3 bases: TGTGCCAGCAGTTGGATACAGTCAGGGAAGGGCACTGAAGCTTTCTTT. This encodes CASSWIQSGKGTEAFF. The chain joins TRBV27 to TRBJ1-1; a weak D match, TRBD1 (5 bases). CDR1 and CDR2 (germline): MNHEY, SMNVEV (reference sequence). Trimming stripped 4 bases from V and 4 bases from J, with 19 bases between. CDR3 length equals 16 residues.